One T cell receptor (beta chain) is described in this entry. Its antigen is still unknown. No much larger clonotype is one base removed from it; base qualities were not supplied. Other DNA sequences in this sample translate to the same CDR3. The entry originates in a study of T cell responses to AZD1222 COVID-19 vaccine (dated by TCRdb to the early 2020s). Background for the entire study: A total of 233 trial participants underwent TCR sequencing, of whom some 210 received two doses of AZD1222 and some 26 received two doses of the MenACWY control vaccine. Trial participants were enrolled into age subgroups of 18-55, 56-69 and 70-plus years, which contained approximately 150, 30 and 60 TCR-sequenced participants, respectively. Points the paper makes about the study in general: Because no day 14 peak-response samples were available, the repertoires could be characterized only after the peak T cell response. Conclusions about previously exposed vaccinees are limited, since just six or seven AZD1222 recipients were seropositive for SARS-CoV-2 at baseline. The 56-69-year group was small, and its depth increase did not reach significance, likely because of low power. The vaccine-associated CD4 TCRs covered the entire spike protein, and the dominant responses fell in regions 160-218 and 743-854. Epitopes outside the regions mutated in the B.1.351 and B.1.1.7 variants were reportedly recognized by nearly half of the unique spike-specific TCRs. Participants were mostly white British and included more females than males, and it was suggested by the authors that clonal diversity may have been underestimated. After two AZD1222 doses, both the breadth and the depth of spike-specific TCRs were significantly higher than at day 0 and than in MenACWY recipients.

Sequences MNHEY (CDR1) and SVGAGI (CDR2) are obtained from the germline V gene. V lost 0 bases and J lost 2 bases, and the count of bases not matched to a germline gene is 2. From its cysteine to its phenylalanine, the CDR3 spans 15 amino acids. Solely the CDR3 DNA is kept, with 45 bases framed from the first base. The CDR3 regions of human TCRbeta chains were analyzed by immunosequencing. The study's own analysis went as follows. Repertoire TCRs were checked for matches against a reference library of SARS-CoV-2-specific TCRs that had been generated using the MIRA antigen-specificity platform. Breadth meant the fraction of unique TCRs that were SARS-CoV-2-associated, whereas depth meant the fraction of total T cells that were SARS-CoV-2-associated. Each spike-specific TCR was assigned to its reactive spike region and to a CD4 or CD8 class using the MIRA data. Log10-transformed breadth and depth values were compared by one-way ANOVA with Sidak's multiple comparisons tests. This immuneACCESS table, as held by TCRdb, lists in-frame sequences with V and J called but not all clones. Of the missing ones, under half trace to an unresolved V gene in checked studies; the others have no known cause. Clone size and the V and J calls come from that table; the DNA yielded D and trimming. Counted in this sample were tens of thousands of clones; 80% to 95% of them appeared once. Less than 35% of the sample belongs to the ten largest clones.

The time point label on this specimen signifies: about 28 days (+/-7) after the second vaccine dose. AZD1222 recipients given second doses at about 4 weeks or at about 12 weeks were pooled, since spike-specific TCR depth and breadth were not found to differ between the two schedules. Vaccinee samples were obtained from the UK trials COV001 and COV002, which included a single-blind randomized controlled phase 2/3 trial of AZD1222 (ChAdOx1 nCoV-19) in healthy adults. For TCRbeta chain sequencing, PBMC samples from trial participants were taken at day 0 and at day 28 after the second dose. The sequenced sample was peripheral blood, obtained 28 days after the second AZD1222 dose. The receptor chain draws on TRBV6-5 and TRBJ2-3; 7 central nucleotides agree with TRBD2. The sequence derives from an adult who received the AZD1222 COVID-19 vaccine. The base sequence is TGTGCCAGCAGTTACTCGGGGGGGTCCACAGATACGCAGTATTTT. Its coded protein is CASSYSGGSTDTQYF.